This T cell receptor beta chain was found in a study of cytomegalovirus exposure and HLA in healthy donors. Overall study results and limits: In an earlier analysis, productive rearrangement rates for most beta V segments clustered near 87% or 30%. It was assumed in the presence/absence analyses that sequencing depth was roughly uniform across donors. Some TCR beta chains (more than 150 of them) were listed as cytomegalovirus-associated. On later analysis, the bulk of CMV-associated TCR beta chains appeared to be HLA-restricted.

With 60 Vbeta and 13 Jbeta primers, the PCR was carried out. TCRdb keeps only in-frame clones here, not all; method: immunoSEQ multiplex PCR. The sample records about 240,000 clones, about 81% being singletons. Points on this clone: Its antigen is unknown.

The length of the CDR3 is 15 residues. V shed 2 bases and J shed 2 bases, with 12 bases lying between them. Germline V gives CDR1 SGHRS, CDR2 YFSETQ. The chain couples TRBV5-1 to TRBJ2-3, with D tentatively TRBD1 (5 bases). This sequence was found in a woman aged 55-69 years in good health and CMV-seropositive. What was sequenced was PBMCs. The CDR3 DNA reads as TGCGCCAGCAGCTTTCAGGGATTTACCACAGATACGCAGTATTTT. Its protein is CASSFQGFTTDTQYF.